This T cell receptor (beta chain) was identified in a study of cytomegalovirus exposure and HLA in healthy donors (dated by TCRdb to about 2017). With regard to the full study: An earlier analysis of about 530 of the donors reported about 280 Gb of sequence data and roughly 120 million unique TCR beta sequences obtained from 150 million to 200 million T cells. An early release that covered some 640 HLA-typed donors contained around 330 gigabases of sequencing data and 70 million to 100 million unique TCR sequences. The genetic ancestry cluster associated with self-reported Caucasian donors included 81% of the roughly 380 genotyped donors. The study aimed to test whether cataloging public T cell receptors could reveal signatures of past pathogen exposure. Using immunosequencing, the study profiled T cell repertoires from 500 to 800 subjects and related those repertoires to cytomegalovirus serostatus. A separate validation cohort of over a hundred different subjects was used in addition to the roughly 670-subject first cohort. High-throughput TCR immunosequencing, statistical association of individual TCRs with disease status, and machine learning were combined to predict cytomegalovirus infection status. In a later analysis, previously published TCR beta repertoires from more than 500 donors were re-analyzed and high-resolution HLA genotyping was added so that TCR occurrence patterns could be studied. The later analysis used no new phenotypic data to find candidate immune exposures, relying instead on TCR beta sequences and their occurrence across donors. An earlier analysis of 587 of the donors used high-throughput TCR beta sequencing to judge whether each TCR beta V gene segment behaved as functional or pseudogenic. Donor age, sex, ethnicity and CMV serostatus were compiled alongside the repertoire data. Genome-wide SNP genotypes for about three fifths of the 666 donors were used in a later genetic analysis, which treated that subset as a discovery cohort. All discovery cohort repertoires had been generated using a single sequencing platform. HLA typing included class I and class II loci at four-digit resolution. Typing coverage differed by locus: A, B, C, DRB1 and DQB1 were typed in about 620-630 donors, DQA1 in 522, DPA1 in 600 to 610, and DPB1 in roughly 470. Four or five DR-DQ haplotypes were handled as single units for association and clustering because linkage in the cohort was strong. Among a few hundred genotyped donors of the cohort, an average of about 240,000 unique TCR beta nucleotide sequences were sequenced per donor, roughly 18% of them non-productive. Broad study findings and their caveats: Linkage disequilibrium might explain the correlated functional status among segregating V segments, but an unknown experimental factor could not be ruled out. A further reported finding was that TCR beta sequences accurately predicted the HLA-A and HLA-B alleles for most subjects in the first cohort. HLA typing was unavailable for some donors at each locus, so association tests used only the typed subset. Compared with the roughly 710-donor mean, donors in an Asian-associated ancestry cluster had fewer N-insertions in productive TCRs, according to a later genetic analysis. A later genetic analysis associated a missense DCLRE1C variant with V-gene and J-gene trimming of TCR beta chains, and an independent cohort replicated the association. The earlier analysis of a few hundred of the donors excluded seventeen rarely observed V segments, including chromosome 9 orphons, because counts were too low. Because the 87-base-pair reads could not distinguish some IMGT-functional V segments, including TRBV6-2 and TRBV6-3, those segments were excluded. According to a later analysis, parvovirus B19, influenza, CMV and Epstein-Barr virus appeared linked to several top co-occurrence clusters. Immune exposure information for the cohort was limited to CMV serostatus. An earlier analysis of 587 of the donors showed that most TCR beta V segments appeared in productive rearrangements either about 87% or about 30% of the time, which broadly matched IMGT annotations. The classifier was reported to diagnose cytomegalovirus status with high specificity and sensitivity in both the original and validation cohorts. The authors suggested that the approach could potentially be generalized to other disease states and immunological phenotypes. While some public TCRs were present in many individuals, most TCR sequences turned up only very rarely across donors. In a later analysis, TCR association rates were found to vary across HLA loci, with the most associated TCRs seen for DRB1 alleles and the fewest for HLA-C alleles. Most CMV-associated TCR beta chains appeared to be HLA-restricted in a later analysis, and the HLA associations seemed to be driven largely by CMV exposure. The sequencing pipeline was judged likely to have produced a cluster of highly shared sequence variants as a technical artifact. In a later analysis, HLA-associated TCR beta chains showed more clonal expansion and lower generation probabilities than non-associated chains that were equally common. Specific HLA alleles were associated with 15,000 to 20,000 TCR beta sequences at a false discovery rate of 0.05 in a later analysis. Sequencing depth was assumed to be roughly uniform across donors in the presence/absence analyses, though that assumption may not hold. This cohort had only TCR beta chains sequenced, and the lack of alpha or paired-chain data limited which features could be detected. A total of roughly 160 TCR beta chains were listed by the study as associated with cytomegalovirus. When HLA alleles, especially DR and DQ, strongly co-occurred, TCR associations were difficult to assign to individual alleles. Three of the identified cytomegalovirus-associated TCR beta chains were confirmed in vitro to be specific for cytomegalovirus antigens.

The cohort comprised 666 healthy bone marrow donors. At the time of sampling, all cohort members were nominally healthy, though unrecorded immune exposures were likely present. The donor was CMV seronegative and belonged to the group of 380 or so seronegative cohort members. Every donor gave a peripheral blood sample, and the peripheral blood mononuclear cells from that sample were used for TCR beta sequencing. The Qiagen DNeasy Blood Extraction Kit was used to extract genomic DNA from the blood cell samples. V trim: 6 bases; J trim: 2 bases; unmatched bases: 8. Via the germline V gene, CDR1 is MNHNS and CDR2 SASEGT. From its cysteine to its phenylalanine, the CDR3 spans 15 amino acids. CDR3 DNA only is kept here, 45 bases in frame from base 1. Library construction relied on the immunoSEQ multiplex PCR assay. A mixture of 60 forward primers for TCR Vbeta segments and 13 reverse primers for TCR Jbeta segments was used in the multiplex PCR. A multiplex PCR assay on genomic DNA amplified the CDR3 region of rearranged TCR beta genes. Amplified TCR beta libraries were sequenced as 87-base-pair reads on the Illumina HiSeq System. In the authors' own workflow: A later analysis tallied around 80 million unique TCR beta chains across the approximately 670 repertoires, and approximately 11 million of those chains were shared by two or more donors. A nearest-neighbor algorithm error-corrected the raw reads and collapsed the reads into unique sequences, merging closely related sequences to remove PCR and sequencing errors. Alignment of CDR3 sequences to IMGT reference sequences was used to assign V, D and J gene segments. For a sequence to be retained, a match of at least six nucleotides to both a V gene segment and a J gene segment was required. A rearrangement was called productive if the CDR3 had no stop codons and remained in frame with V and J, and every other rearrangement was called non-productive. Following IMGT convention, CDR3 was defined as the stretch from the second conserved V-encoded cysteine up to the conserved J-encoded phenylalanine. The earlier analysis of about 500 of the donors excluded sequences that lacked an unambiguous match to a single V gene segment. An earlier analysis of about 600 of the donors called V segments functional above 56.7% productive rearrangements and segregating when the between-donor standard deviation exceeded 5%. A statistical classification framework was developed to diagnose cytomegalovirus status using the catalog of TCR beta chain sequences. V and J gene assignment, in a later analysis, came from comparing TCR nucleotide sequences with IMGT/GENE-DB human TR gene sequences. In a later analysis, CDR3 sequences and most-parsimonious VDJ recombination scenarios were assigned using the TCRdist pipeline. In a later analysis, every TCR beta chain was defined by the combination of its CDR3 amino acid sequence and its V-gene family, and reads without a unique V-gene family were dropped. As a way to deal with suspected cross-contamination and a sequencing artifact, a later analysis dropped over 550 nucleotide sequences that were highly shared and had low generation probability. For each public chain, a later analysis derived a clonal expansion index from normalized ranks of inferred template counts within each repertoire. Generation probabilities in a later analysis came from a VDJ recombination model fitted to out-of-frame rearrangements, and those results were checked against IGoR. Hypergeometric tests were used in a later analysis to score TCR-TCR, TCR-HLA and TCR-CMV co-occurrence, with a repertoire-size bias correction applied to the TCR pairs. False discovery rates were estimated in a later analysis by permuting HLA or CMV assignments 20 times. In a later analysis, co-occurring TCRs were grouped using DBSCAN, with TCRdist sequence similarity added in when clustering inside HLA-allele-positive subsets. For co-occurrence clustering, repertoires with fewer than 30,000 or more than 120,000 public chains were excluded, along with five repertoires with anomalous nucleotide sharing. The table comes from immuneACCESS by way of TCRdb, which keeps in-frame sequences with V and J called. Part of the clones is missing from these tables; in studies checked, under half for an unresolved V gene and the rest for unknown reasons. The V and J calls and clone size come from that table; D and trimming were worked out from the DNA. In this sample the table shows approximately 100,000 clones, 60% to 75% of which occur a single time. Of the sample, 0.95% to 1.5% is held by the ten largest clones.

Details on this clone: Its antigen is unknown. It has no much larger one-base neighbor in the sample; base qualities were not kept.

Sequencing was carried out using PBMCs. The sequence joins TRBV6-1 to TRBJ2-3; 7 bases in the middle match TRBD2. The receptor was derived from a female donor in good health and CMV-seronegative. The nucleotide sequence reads TGTGCCAGCAGACACCGGGACTACCCCACAGATACGCAGTATTTT. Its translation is CASRHRDYPTDTQYF.